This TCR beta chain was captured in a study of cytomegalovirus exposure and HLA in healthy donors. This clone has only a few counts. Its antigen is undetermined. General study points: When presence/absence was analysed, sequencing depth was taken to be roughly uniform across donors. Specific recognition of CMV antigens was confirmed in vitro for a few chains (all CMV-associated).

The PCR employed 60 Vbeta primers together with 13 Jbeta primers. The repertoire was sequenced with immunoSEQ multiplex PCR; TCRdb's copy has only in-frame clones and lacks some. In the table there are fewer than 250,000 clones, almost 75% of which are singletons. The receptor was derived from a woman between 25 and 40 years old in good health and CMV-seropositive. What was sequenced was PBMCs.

Here the CDR3 reads CASSQATSSYEQYF. The DNA of the CDR3 is TGCGCCAGCAGCCAAGCGACTAGCTCCTACGAGCAGTACTTC. The chain uses TRBV4-1 and TRBJ2-7; tentatively, D is TRBD2 (6 bases). The V gene's germline CDR1 is MGHRA and CDR2 YSYEKL. V was clipped by 1 base and J by 0 bases, with 7 bases between them. The CDR3 runs to 14 residues.